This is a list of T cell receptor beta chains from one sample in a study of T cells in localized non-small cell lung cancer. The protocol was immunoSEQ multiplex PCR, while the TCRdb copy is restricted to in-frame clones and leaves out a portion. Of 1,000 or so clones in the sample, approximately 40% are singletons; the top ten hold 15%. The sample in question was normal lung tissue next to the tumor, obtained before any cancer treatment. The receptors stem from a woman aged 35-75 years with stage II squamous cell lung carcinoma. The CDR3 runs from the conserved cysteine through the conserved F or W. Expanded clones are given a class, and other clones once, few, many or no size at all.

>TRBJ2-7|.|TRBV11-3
CASSLVDGPSYEQYF
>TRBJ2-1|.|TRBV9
CASSVAAISYNEQFF
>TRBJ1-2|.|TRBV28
CASSLMEIGYTF
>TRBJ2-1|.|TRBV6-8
CASSDNRATEQFF
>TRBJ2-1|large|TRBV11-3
CASSGQTGVSSYNEQFF
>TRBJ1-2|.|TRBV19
CASSTGQIYGYTF
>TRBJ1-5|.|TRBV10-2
CASRGQGSQPQHF
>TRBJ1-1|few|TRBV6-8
CASSYSMGSEAFF
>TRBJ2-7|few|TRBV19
CATRRETGYEQYF
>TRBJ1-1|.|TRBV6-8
CASSYREFDTEAFF
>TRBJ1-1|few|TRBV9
CASSFLEWNTEAFF
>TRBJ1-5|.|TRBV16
CASSKDGGNQPQHF
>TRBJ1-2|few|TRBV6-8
CASSYDRGGYTF
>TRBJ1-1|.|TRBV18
CASSGVGKTEAFF
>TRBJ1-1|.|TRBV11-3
CASSPQTGPYTEAFF
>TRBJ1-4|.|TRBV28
CASGATNEKLFF
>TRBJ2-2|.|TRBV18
CASSHIKAGELFF
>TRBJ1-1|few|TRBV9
CASTWTGGTEAFF
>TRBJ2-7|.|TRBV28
CASSPIGPAGGPYEQYF
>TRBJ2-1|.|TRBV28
CASSYGEARYNEQFF
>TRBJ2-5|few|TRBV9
CASSPRDRLQETQYF
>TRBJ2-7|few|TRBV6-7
CASTLGTVREQYF
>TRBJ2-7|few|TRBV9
CASQVEQTYEQYF
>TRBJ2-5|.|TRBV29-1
CSTKLATETQYF
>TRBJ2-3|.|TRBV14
CASSPWISGRATDTQYF
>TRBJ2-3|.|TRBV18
CASSPGLASLNTQYF
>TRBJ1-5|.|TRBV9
CASSARRTNQFQHF
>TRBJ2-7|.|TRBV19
CASSSRTSGRYEQYF